This passage covers 12 T cell receptor beta chains from one sample sequenced in a study of CD8 T cells in Susac syndrome. The RNA input was about 0.5 to 1 ug, and it was reverse transcribed with random hexamers. Each CDR3 protein gets one entry after TCRdb re-called the immunoSEQ multiplex PCR reads with MiXCR. The table includes hundreds of thousands of distinct CDR3 sequences, about 85% detected once. The sample taken for sequencing was CD8+ T cells from PBMCs. The receptors were sampled from a human donor with multiple sclerosis.

This chain uses TRBV28 with TRBJ1-5, with D unclear. V was clipped by 3 bases and J by 6 bases, with 9 bases between them. The CDR3 spans 13 residues. Germline loops: CDR1 MDHEN, CDR2 SYDVKM. CDR3 region: CASSFYGVQPQHF. CDR3 sequence (DNA): TGTGCCAGCAGTTTTTACGGGGTTCAGCCCCAGCATTTT. Full variable domain (missing parts from reference TRBV28 and TRBJ1-5): DVKVTQSSRYLVKRTGEKVFLECVQDMDHENMFWYRQDPGLGLRLIYFSYDVKMKEKGDIPEGYSVSREKKERFSLILESASTNQTSMYLCASSFYGVQPQHFGDGTRLSIL.

The V and J genes are TRBV11-2 and TRBJ2-1; TRBD1 aligns across 10 bases. With V trimmed by 8 bases and J by 9 bases, 13 bases remained unmatched. In germline, CDR1 is SGHAT, CDR2 FQNNGV. This CDR3 region has 15 residues. CDR3 nucleotides: TGTGCCAGCGAGCTTGGGGACAGGGGAACGGGTGAGCAGTTCTTC. This codes for CASELGDRGTGEQFF.

This clonotype was recorded once. The chain employs TRBV4-1 and TRBJ1-1; D is unclear. Germline values: CDR1 MGHRA, CDR2 YSYEKL. The CDR3 is 13 residues long. With 2 bases removed from V and 1 base from J, the gap between germline ends came to 5 bases. The CDR3 spells CASSQTANTEAFF. For the CDR3, the DNA is TGCGCCAGCAGCCAAACAGCGAACACTGAAGCTTTCTTT.

The V and J genes are TRBV30 and TRBJ2-1, with D maybe TRBD2 (5 bases). The CDR3 is 14 residues long. CDR1 is GTSNPN, CDR2 SVGIG, per germline (reference sequence). V was trimmed by 6 bases and J by 0 bases, leaving 12 bases between them. CDR3: CACLNTSSYNEQFF. CDR3 DNA: TGTGCCTGTCTCAACACTAGCTCCTACAATGAGCAGTTCTTC.

There are a few counts of this clonotype. The chain combines TRBV2 with TRBJ2-1, with no clear D. V lost 5 bases to trimming and J lost 4 bases, with 12 bases between them. Germline V gives CDR1 SNHLY, CDR2 FYNNEI. CDR3 length: 14 residues. The CDR3: CASSQRGLYNEQFF. CDR3 sequence (DNA): TGTGCCAGCAGTCAGCGCGGCCTATACAATGAGCAGTTCTTC.

The chain recombines TRBV6-5 with TRBJ1-2, with D unresolved. The CDR3 sequence is 14 residues long. Germline V gives CDR1 MNHEY, CDR2 SVGAGI. Trimming pared 0 bases from V and 6 bases from J, leaving 11 bases between. In nucleotides, the CDR3 is TGTGCCAGCAGTTACTCGGAGCCATTCGATGGCTACACCTTC. Amino acid sequence: CASSYSEPFDGYTF.

The rearrangement uses TRBV5-1 and TRBJ2-7, with TRBD1 matching 7 bases. V trimming: 9 bases; J trimming: 2 bases; junction bases outside the gene matches: 8. The CDR3 extends over 13 amino acids. Germline lookup yields CDR1 SGHRS and CDR2 YFSETQ. CDR3 in amino acids: CATRQGLTYEQYF. Here the CDR3 DNA reads TGCGCCACCAGACAGGGTCTGACCTACGAGCAGTACTTC.

The gene calls are TRBV6-1 and TRBJ2-1, with a weak D call TRBD2 (6 bases). Trimming took 7 bases from V and 0 from J, leaving 16 bases between them. The germline V gene has CDR1 MNHNS and CDR2 SASEGT. The CDR3 is made up of 16 amino acids. Here the CDR3 DNA reads TGTGCCAGCAAGGTCATAACGGGAGCCTCCTACAATGAGCAGTTCTTC. Amino acid sequence: CASKVITGASYNEQFF.

The chain employs TRBV10-2 and TRBJ2-5; no clear D gene. Germline V CDR1 and CDR2: WSHSY, SAAADI. The length of the CDR3 is 13 residues. The germline V and J ends were trimmed by 5 bases and 1 base, with 8 bases remaining between them. The CDR3 loop is CASSTPPQETQYF. CDR3 sequence (DNA): TGCGCCAGCAGTACCCCCCCCCAAGAGACCCAGTACTTC.

V and J are TRBV6-5 and TRBJ1-4, with D possibly matching TRBD1 (6 bases). Germline V gene lookup returns CDR1 MNHEY and CDR2 SVGAGI. The CDR3 contains 17 residues. Trimming pared 4 bases from V and 0 bases from J, leaving 15 bases between. The CDR3 protein is CASSLLTGTTTNEKLFF. The CDR3 nucleotides read TGTGCCAGCAGTTTACTTACCGGGACAACAACTAATGAAAAACTGTTTTTT.

This chain links TRBV7-9 with TRBJ2-1, with 7 bases lining up with TRBD1. V dropped 3 bases and J dropped 4; count of bases not matched to a gene: 12. The CDR3 covers 17 residues. Germline values: CDR1 SEHNR, CDR2 FQNEAQ (reference sequence). The CDR3 region has the DNA TGTGCCAGCAGCTTTAACCGGGACAGCGTCCGATACAATGAGCAGTTCTTC. Its translation is CASSFNRDSVRYNEQFF.

The chain couples TRBV6-5 to TRBJ2-3; 10 bases map to TRBD2. The CDR3 extends over 17 amino acids. Trimming took 1 base from V and 3 from J; bases not matched to a gene: 7. Germline lookup yields CDR1 MNHEY and CDR2 SVGAGI. The chain's CDR3 is CASSYFASGGGTDTQYF. As DNA, the CDR3 is TGTGCCAGCAGTTACTTTGCTAGCGGGGGAGGGACAGATACGCAGTATTTT.